Sequencing of this T cell receptor beta chain was carried out in a study of tumor and adjacent non-tumor tissue in lung cancer. At the level of the study: Around 4.2 million productive TCRbeta reads were obtained per sample on average. Findings and limits, study-wide: Compared with tumor, normal lung showed significantly lower TCR diversity.

RNA was extracted from bulk tissue without any cell sorting. This CDR3 contains 15 residues. CDR1 is MGHRA and CDR2 is YSYEKL in the germline V gene. The V segment lost 4 bases and the J segment 10 bases; nucleotides outside the gene matches: 14. Turning to this clonotype: The antigen is not known.

A modified ARM-PCR protocol with three rounds of nested PCR amplified TCRbeta. Via MiXCR, TCRdb re-called the multiplex PCR reads, giving one row per CDR3 protein. Of more than 95,000 distinct CDR3 sequences listed, 55% to 75% are singletons. The sample comprised lung tumor tissue. This clonotype was obtained from a man aged 25 to 45 with non-small cell lung cancer. The rearrangement uses TRBV4-1 and TRBJ1-1, with TRBD1 identical over 8 bases. CDR3 DNA sequence: TGCGCCAGCAGCCGGGGGACAGGCGATGACAGTGGAGCTTTCTTT. It specifies CASSRGTGDDSGAFF.